The clone carrying this T cell receptor (beta chain) was counted only a few times. The germline V gene encodes CDR1 SNHLY and CDR2 FYNNEI. V was pared by 8 bases and J by 7 bases, with 8 bases between. This CDR3 contains 11 residues. This sample was included in a study of T-cell memory formation after mild COVID-19. TCRdb ran MiXCR on the 5' RACE reads and lists one entry per CDR3 protein. Altogether 250,000 or so distinct CDR3 sequences are present, around 17% being singletons, with the ten largest covering 23%. The origin of this receptor is a man aged 18 to 30 who had mild COVID-19 (a few samples of this study predate the infection). Cell type and time point are not known. V is TRBV2 and J is TRBJ2-2; D is ambiguous. The sequenced sample consisted of PBMCs or a T cell subset sorted from them (not recorded which). The CDR3 DNA follows: TGTGCCAGCCAGGTTGGCGGGGAGCTGTTTTTT. Amino acids: CASQVGGELFF.